These T cell receptor beta chains were read from a single sample in a study of cytomegalovirus exposure and HLA in healthy donors. Profiling relied on immunoSEQ multiplex PCR, and the TCRdb table lists in-frame clones only, not all of them. The table records 140,000 to 150,000 clones, 78% of them present only once. Sequencing input: PBMCs. These receptors came from a female donor in good health and CMV-seronegative. The CDR3 runs from the conserved cysteine through the conserved F or W. D genes are given only for firm matches.

CDR3aa: CARTTGFDTEAFF; v_gene: TRBV2; d_gene: TRBD1
CDR3aa: CASSPSRGSSYEQYF; v_gene: TRBV5-4; d_gene: TRBD1
CDR3aa: CASSSQGFPNEQYF; v_gene: TRBV27; d_gene: NA
CDR3aa: CASSQDHGGRTGELFF; v_gene: TRBV4-1; d_gene: NA
CDR3aa: CASRLTALYGYTF; v_gene: TRBV6-1; d_gene: NA
CDR3aa: CASSLIAGEAFF; v_gene: TRBV7-9; d_gene: NA
CDR3aa: CASSIRGTPNEAFF; v_gene: TRBV19; d_gene: NA
CDR3aa: CASSLSGLAGVGTQYF; v_gene: TRBV27; d_gene: TRBD2
CDR3aa: CASSRLLPGDQGAIGYTF; v_gene: TRBV7-3; d_gene: TRBD1
CDR3aa: CASTLDRNTEAFF; v_gene: TRBV19; d_gene: NA
CDR3aa: CASSGSGRGSYNEQFF; v_gene: TRBV6-1; d_gene: NA
CDR3aa: CAISRDRSIPEAFF; v_gene: TRBV10-3; d_gene: TRBD1
CDR3aa: CASSNRENQPQHF; v_gene: TRBV2; d_gene: NA
CDR3aa: CASSLHGGLEQYF; v_gene: TRBV11-2; d_gene: NA
CDR3aa: CASSLSLNTEAFF; v_gene: TRBV5-1; d_gene: NA
CDR3aa: CASSIGQGYTQYF; v_gene: TRBV19; d_gene: TRBD1
CDR3aa: CASSRLAGEYNEQFF; v_gene: TRBV7-3; d_gene: TRBD2
CDR3aa: CASSLVVRGNQETQYF; v_gene: TRBV7-6; d_gene: NA
CDR3aa: CASSLGGGSYNEQFF; v_gene: TRBV5-4; d_gene: NA
CDR3aa: CASSSPGLSTYEQYF; v_gene: TRBV19; d_gene: NA
CDR3aa: CASSPSGGREKLFF; v_gene: TRBV28; d_gene: NA
CDR3aa: CASSDRAWSYNEQFF; v_gene: TRBV6-1; d_gene: NA
CDR3aa: CASSIHSGGTDTQYF; v_gene: TRBV19; d_gene: NA
CDR3aa: CSVEFAVYQETQYF; v_gene: TRBV29-1; d_gene: NA
CDR3aa: CASSYSWQDEPPQHF; v_gene: TRBV6-5; d_gene: NA
CDR3aa: CASSQRKPGLGTDTQYF; v_gene: TRBV14; d_gene: TRBD2
CDR3aa: CASDWDRGAYGCTF; v_gene: TRBV6-1; d_gene: TRBD1
CDR3aa: CATARRDTEAFF; v_gene: TRBV6-4; d_gene: NA
CDR3aa: CASSQDARGYTF; v_gene: TRBV4-1; d_gene: NA
CDR3aa: CATAITGYTEAFF; v_gene: TRBV7-9; d_gene: NA
CDR3aa: CASSSGLVGREQFF; v_gene: TRBV9; d_gene: TRBD2
CDR3aa: CASSAAGTHTYEQYF; v_gene: TRBV9; d_gene: NA
CDR3aa: CASSVTSGSYNEQFF; v_gene: TRBV6-1; d_gene: TRBD2
CDR3aa: CAQDRNTGELFF; v_gene: TRBV30; d_gene: NA
CDR3aa: CASSPWHTGDTQYF; v_gene: TRBV5-8; d_gene: NA
CDR3aa: CASSVGMVANYGYTF; v_gene: TRBV9; d_gene: NA
CDR3aa: CASRQGWGTEAFF; v_gene: TRBV5-1; d_gene: NA